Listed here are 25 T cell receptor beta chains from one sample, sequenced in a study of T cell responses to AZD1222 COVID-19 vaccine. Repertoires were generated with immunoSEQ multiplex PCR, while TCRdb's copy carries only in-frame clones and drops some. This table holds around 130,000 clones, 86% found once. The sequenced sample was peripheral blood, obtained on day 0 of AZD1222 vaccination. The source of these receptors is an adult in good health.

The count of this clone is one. Written as DNA, the CDR3 is TGTGCCAGCAGCCAAGATCGCAGGGACGCGCCCCAGCATTTT. Protein: CASSQDRRDAPQHF. V gene TRBV4-2 combines with J gene TRBJ1-5, with a tentative D call TRBD1 (5 bases). This CDR3 is 14 amino acids long. CDR1 LGHNA and CDR2 YNFKEQ come from the germline V gene. V was trimmed by 0 bases and J by 9 bases, leaving 12 bases between them.

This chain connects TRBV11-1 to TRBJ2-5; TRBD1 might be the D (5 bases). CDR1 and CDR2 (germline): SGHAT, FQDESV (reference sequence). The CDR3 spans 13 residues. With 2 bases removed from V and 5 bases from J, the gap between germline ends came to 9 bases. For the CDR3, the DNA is TGTGCCAGCAGCTTACAGGGCTGGGAGACCCAGTACTTC. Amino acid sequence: CASSLQGWETQYF.

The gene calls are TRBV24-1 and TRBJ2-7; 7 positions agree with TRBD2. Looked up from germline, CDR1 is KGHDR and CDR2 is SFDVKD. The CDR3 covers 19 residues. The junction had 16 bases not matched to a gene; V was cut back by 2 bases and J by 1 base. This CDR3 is CATSDCLEMASGSSYEQYF. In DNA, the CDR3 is TGTGCCACCAGTGATTGTTTGGAAATGGCTAGCGGATCTTCCTACGAGCAGTACTTC.

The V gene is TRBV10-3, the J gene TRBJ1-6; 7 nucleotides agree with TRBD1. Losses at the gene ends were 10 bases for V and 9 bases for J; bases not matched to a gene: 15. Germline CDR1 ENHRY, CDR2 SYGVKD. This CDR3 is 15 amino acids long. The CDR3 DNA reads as TGTGCCACCGAGGGGGGTGACAGGGAATCTTCACCCCTCCACTTT. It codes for CATEGGDRESSPLHF.

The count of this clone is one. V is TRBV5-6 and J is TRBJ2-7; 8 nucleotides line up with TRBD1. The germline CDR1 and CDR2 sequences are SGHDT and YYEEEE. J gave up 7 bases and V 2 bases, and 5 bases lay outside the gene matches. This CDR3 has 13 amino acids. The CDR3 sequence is CASSFGTGQEQYF. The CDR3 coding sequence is TGTGCCAGCAGCTTTGGGACAGGACAAGAGCAGTACTTC. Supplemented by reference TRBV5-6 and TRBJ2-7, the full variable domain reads DAGVTQSPTHLIKTRGQQVTLRCSPKSGHDTVSWYQQALGQGPQFIFQYYEEEERQRGNFPDRFSGHQFPNYSSELNVNALLLGDSALYLCASSFGTGQEQYFGPGTRLTVT.

CDR3 DNA sequence: TGCGCCAGCAGCTTGGCGGGAACCGGGGAGCTGTTTTTT. Translated, it gives CASSLAGTGELFF. This sequence joins TRBV5-1 and TRBJ2-2, with D possibly being TRBD2 (5 bases). The CDR3 runs to 13 residues. Per germline, CDR1 SGHRS and CDR2 YFSETQ. V dropped 0 bases and J dropped 5 bases, with 5 bases sitting between them.

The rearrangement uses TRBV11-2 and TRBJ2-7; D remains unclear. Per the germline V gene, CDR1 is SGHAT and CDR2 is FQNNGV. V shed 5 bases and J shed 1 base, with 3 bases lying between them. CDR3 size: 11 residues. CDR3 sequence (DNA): TGTGCCAGCAGCCGTTCCTACGAGCAGTACTTC. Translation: CASSRSYEQYF.

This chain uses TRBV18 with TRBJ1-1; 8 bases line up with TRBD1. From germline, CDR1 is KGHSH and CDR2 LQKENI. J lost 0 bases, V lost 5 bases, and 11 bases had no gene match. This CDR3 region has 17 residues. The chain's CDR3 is CASSTQGGPFMNTEAFF. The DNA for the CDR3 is TGTGCCAGCTCAACACAGGGGGGGCCGTTCATGAACACTGAAGCTTTCTTT.

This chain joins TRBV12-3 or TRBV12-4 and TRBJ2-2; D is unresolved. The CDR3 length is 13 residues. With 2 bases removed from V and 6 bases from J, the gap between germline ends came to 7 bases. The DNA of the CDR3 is TGTGCCAGCAGTTTATGGCGACCCGGGGAGCTGTTTTTT. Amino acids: CASSLWRPGELFF.

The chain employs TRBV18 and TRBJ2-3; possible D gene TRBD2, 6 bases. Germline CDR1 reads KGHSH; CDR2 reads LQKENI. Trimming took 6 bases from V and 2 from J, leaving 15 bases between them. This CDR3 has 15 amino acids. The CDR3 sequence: CASSLAADYTDTQYF. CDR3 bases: TGTGCCAGCTCGCTTGCAGCGGACTACACAGATACGCAGTATTTT.

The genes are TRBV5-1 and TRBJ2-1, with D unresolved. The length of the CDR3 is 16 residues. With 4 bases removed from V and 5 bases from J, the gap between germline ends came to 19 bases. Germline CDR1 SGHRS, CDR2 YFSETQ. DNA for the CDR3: TGCGCCAGCAGCCCCTGGACCACTCCCTCGGACAATGAGCAGTTCTTC. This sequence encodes CASSPWTTPSDNEQFF. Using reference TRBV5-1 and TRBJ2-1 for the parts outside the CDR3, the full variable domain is KAGVTQTPRYLIKTRGQQVTLSCSPISGHRSVSWYQQTPGQGLQFLFEYFSETQRNKGNFPGRFSGRQFSNSRSEMNVSTLELGDSALYLCASSPWTTPSDNEQFFGPGTRLTVL.

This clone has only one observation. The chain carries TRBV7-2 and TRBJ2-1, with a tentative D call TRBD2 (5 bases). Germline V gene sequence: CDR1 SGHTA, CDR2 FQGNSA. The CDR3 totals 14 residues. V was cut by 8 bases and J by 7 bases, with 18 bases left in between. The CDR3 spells CASLTPTRGNEQFF. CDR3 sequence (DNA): TGTGCCAGCCTCACGCCCACCCGCGGGAATGAGCAGTTCTTC.

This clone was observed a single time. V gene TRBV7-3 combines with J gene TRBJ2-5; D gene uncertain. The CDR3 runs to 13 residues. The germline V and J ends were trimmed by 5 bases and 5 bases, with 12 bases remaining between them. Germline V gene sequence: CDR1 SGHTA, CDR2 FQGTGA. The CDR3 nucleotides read TGTGCCAGCAGCGTACAGTATTCGGAGACCCAGTACTTC. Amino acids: CASSVQYSETQYF.

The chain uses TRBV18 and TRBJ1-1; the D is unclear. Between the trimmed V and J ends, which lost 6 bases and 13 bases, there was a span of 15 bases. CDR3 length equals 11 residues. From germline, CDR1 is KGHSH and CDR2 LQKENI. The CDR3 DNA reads TGTGCCAGCTCGGACCGAGAGTTGGTTTTCTTT. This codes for CASSDRELVFF.

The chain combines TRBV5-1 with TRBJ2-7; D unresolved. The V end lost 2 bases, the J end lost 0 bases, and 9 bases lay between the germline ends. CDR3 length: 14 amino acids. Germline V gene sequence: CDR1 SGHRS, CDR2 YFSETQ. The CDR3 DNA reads TGCGCCAGCAGCTTTACAAGGGACTCCTACGAGCAGTACTTC. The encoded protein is CASSFTRDSYEQYF.

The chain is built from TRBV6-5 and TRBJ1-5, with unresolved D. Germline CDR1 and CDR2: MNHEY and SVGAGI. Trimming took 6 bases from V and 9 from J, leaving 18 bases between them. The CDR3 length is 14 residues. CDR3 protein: CASSQQAGLGPQHF. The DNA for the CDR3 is TGTGCCAGCAGCCAACAAGCTGGCCTTGGGCCCCAGCATTTT.

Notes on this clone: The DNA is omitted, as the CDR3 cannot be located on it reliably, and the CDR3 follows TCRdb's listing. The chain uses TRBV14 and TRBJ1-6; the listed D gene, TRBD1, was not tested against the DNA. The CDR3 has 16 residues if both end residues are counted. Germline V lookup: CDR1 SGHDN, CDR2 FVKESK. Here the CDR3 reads CASSSNRQGVKGPSTF.

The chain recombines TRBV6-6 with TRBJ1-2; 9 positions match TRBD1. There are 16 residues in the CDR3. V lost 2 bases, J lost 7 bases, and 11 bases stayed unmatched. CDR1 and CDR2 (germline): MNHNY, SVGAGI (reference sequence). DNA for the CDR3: TGTGCCAGCAGTTACCTCAGGGACAGGGAAGGCTCTGGCTACACCTTC. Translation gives CASSYLRDREGSGYTF.

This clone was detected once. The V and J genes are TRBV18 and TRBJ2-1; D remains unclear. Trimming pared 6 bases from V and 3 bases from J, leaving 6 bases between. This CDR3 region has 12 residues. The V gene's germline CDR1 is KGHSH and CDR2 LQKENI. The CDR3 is CASSPGYNEQFF. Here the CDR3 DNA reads TGTGCCAGCTCGCCCGGCTACAATGAGCAGTTCTTC. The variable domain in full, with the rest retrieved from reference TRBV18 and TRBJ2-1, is NAGVMQNPRHLVRRRGQEARLRCSPMKGHSHVYWYRQLPEEGLKFMVYLQKENIIDESGMPKERFSAEFPKEGPSILRIQQVVRGDSAAYFCASSPGYNEQFFGPGTRLTVL.

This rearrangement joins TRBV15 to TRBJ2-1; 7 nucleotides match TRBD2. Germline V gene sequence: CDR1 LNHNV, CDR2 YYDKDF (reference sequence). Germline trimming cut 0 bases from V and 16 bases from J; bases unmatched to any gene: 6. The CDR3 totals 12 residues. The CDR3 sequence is CATSREPGLLFF. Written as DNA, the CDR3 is TGTGCCACCAGCAGAGAACCGGGACTACTCTTCTTC.

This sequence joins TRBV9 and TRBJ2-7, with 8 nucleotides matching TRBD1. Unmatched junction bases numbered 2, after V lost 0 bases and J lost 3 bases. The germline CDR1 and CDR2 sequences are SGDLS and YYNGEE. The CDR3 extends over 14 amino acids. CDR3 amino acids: CASSVAGTGYEQYF. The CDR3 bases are TGTGCCAGCAGCGTAGCAGGGACAGGCTACGAGCAGTACTTC. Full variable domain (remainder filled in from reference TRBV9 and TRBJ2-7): DSGVTQTPKHLITATGQRVTLRCSPRSGDLSVYWYQQSLDQGLQFLIQYYNGEERAKGNILERFSAQQFPDLHSELNLSSLELGDSALYFCASSVAGTGYEQYFGPGTRLTVT.

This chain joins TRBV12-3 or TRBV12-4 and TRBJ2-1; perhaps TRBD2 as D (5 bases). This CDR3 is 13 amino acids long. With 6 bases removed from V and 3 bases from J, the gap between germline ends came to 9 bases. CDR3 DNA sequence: TGTGCCAGCAGCCCCGAGGGCTACAATGAGCAGTTCTTC. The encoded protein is CASSPEGYNEQFF.

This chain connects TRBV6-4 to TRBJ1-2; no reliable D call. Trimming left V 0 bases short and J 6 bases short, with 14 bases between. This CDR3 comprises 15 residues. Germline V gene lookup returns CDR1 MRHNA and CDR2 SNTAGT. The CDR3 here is CASSDSTTHRNGYTF. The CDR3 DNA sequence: TGTGCCAGCAGTGACTCGACGACACACCGGAATGGCTACACCTTC.

CDR3 region: CASSGQGKPQHF. In DNA, the CDR3 is TGTGCCAGCAGTGGACAGGGAAAGCCCCAGCATTTT. The chain employs TRBV12-3 or TRBV12-4 and TRBJ1-5; 8 positions agree with TRBD1. V shed 5 bases, J shed 8 bases, and the junction held 2 bases outside the gene matches. CDR3 length equals 12 residues.

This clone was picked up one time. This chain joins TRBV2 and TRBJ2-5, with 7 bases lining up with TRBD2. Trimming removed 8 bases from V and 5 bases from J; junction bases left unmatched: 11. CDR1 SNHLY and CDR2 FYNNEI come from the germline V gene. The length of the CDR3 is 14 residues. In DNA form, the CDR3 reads TGTGCCAGCGTCTACCTCAGGGAGGGGGAGACCCAGTACTTC. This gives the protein CASVYLREGETQYF.